This is a list of T cell receptor beta chains from one sample in a study of cytomegalovirus exposure and HLA in healthy donors. Some clones are missing from TCRdb's copy, which holds only in-frame ones; the method was immunoSEQ multiplex PCR. The sample carries some 190,000 clones, 9.5% recorded once. The specimen was PBMCs. The source is a woman aged 25-40 years in good health and CMV-seropositive. Each CDR3 is given with its conserved first and last residue. The order of the fields is clone size, D gene, V gene, J gene, CDR3 protein, CDR3 DNA. The D gene is left open where the match is weak. Expanded clones are given a class, and other clones once, few, many or no size at all.

few,NA,TRBV9,TRBJ2-3,CASSVARLDTQYF,TGTGCCAGCAGCGTAGCTCGGTTAGATACGCAGTATTTT
few,TRBD1,TRBV5-1,TRBJ1-1,CASSPQGAGTEAFF,TGCGCCAGCAGCCCTCAGGGGGCCGGCACTGAAGCTTTCTTT
NA,TRBD1,TRBV5-1,TRBJ2-5,CASSSTGGAETQYF,TGCGCCAGCAGCTCGACAGGGGGGGCGGAGACCCAGTACTTC
NA,NA,TRBV6-5,TRBJ2-1,CASGRGTEQFF,TGTGCCAGTGGGCGGGGTACTGAGCAGTTCTTC
few,TRBD2,TRBV19,TRBJ2-1,CASKLAGGRDNEQFF,TGTGCCAGTAAACTAGCGGGAGGGAGGGACAATGAGCAGTTCTTC
NA,NA,TRBV4-1,TRBJ2-5,CASSRRGRGQETQYF,TGCGCCAGCAGCCGGAGGGGCAGGGGGCAAGAGACCCAGTACTTC
few,TRBD2,TRBV5-1,TRBJ2-7,CASSLVGGRTSYEQYF,TGCGCCAGCAGCTTGGTAGGCGGGAGGACCTCCTACGAGCAGTACTTC
few,TRBD1,TRBV28,TRBJ2-7,CASSRDREYEQYF,TGTGCCAGCAGCCGGGACAGGGAATACGAGCAGTACTTC
few,NA,TRBV2,TRBJ1-1,CASSDGSGTEAFF,TGTGCCAGCAGTGATGGGAGCGGCACTGAAGCTTTCTTT
NA,TRBD2,TRBV19,TRBJ2-7,CASSILSGGTYEQYF,TGTGCCAGTAGTATACTTAGCGGGGGCACCTACGAGCAGTACTTC
few,TRBD2,TRBV7-6,TRBJ2-1,CASSLGAYSGRNEQFF,TGTGCCAGCAGCTTAGGGGCTTATAGCGGGAGGAATGAGCAGTTCTTC
few,NA,TRBV5-1,TRBJ1-3,CASSTGQRQTIYF,TGCGCCAGCAGCACGGGACAAAGACAAACCATATATTTT
NA,TRBD2,TRBV7-2,TRBJ2-1,CASSLLSGGGNEQFF,TGTGCCAGCAGCCTCCTTAGCGGGGGTGGCAATGAGCAGTTCTTC
NA,TRBD1,TRBV5-6,TRBJ1-2,CASSVTGTGYGYTF,TGTGCCAGCAGCGTAACGGGGACAGGGTATGGCTACACCTTC
NA,NA,TRBV5-3,TRBJ1-2,CARSSSSRGANYGYTF,TGTGCCAGAAGCTCCTCCTCCAGGGGCGCTAACTATGGCTACACCTTC
NA,TRBD2,TRBV5-1,TRBJ2-3,CASSSTSGRGTDTQYF,TGCGCCAGCAGCTCGACTAGCGGGAGGGGAACAGATACGCAGTATTTT
NA,TRBD1,TRBV7-9,TRBJ2-7,CASSPRQGANYEQYF,TGTGCCAGCAGCCCTCGACAGGGGGCCAATTACGAGCAGTACTTC